The 24 T cell receptor beta chains reported below all come from one sample, sequenced in a study of cytomegalovirus exposure and HLA in healthy donors. It was with 60 Vbeta and 13 Jbeta primers that the PCR ran. Using immunoSEQ multiplex PCR, the repertoire was profiled, and TCRdb retains in-frame clones only, with some absent. Of under 200,000 clones listed, 82% are singletons. Sequenced sample: PBMCs. The receptors originated from a man aged 50-59 years in good health and CMV-seropositive.

The chain is built from TRBV28 and TRBJ1-5, with D tentatively TRBD1 (6 bases). The V and J ends lost 4 bases and 0 bases respectively, with 16 bases between them. The V gene's germline CDR1 is MDHEN and CDR2 SYDVKM. The CDR3 is 17 amino acids. DNA of the CDR3: TGTGCCAGCAGTTCATCATCGGACAGCTCTAGCAATCAGCCCCAGCATTTT. Translation: CASSSSSDSSSNQPQHF.

The chain links TRBV15 to TRBJ2-7; 11 nucleotides line up with TRBD2. The CDR3 is 15 amino acids. Germline trimming cut 0 bases from V and 7 bases from J; bases unmatched to any gene: 5. Germline CDR1 LNHNV, CDR2 YYDKDF (reference sequence). CDR3 sequence reads: CATSRDRLAGGEQYF. DNA for the CDR3: TGTGCCACCAGCAGAGATCGGCTAGCGGGAGGTGAGCAGTACTTC.

To note about this clone: Compared with germline, one end of the junction differs, possibly owing to a read error. The chain has TRBV7-2 and TRBJ2-6; 7 bases map to TRBD1. Germline assignment: CDR1 SGHTA and CDR2 FQGNSA. CDR3 length: 16 amino acids. The CDR3 loop is CASSGQVRSGANGLTF. The DNA of the CDR3 is TGTGCCAGCAGCGGACAGGTCCGCTCTGGGGCCAACGGCCTGACTTTC.

This clone was picked up a small number of times. Here the CDR3 reads CASSLDREGYTF. Here the CDR3 DNA reads TGTGCCAGCAGCTTAGACAGGGAAGGCTACACCTTC. The rearrangement links TRBV7-9 to TRBJ1-2, with D possibly being TRBD1 (6 bases). CDR1 and CDR2 (germline): SEHNR, FQNEAQ (reference sequence). CDR3 length equals 12 residues. V gave up 1 base and J gave up 8 bases, with 8 bases separating them.

The V call is TRBV19, the J call TRBJ2-5; possibly TRBD1 for D (6 bases). The CDR3 runs to 13 residues. Germline V gives CDR1 LNHDA, CDR2 SQIVND (reference sequence). Trimming left V 6 bases short and J 3 bases short, with 11 bases between. The CDR3 loop reads CASRQGGEETQYF. The CDR3 coding sequence is TGTGCCAGTAGACAAGGGGGAGAAGAGACCCAGTACTTC.

J is TRBJ1-1 and V is TRBV15; D is perhaps TRBD1 (6 bases). Trimming left V 1 base short and J 5 bases short, with 11 bases between. The CDR3 covers 14 residues. Germline CDR1 LNHNV, CDR2 YYDKDF (reference sequence). As DNA, the CDR3 is TGTGCCACCAGCAGAGTACAGGGTGGTACTGAAGCTTTCTTT. Protein sequence: CATSRVQGGTEAFF.

The chain employs TRBV30 and TRBJ2-3; D not certain. The CDR3 covers 13 residues. V dropped 7 bases and J dropped 9 bases, with 20 bases sitting between them. CDR1 and CDR2 from the germline V gene are GTSNPN and SVGIG (reference sequence). CDR3 in DNA: TGTGCCTTCCGTCGTACCATCGGCGGCACGCAGTATTTT. Translation: CAFRRTIGGTQYF.

The rearrangement joins TRBV5-4 to TRBJ2-3; 8 nucleotides line up with TRBD2. The ends lost 4 bases at V and 0 bases at J; junction bases unmatched: 13. CDR1 SGHNT and CDR2 YYREEE come from the germline V gene (reference sequence). This CDR3 is 18 amino acids long. CDR3 DNA sequence: TGTGCCAGCAGCCTCCCGGGGCGGGGGGCACCTAGCACAGATACGCAGTATTTT. Translating gives CASSLPGRGAPSTDTQYF.

The V call is TRBV7-2, the J call TRBJ2-7; 11 bases are shared with TRBD2. CDR3 size: 13 residues. Germline trimming cut 5 bases from V and 7 bases from J; bases unmatched to any gene: 4. CDR1 is SGHTA and CDR2 is FQGNSA in the germline V gene. CDR3 nucleotides: TGTGCCAGCAGCGTTCGGACTAGCGGGGAGCAGTACTTC. This gives the protein CASSVRTSGEQYF.

V and J are TRBV5-1 and TRBJ2-2, with TRBD1 identical over 10 bases. J lost 6 bases, V lost 2 bases, and 4 bases had no gene match. The germline V gene has CDR1 SGHRS and CDR2 YFSETQ. The CDR3 has 15 residues. The CDR3 DNA is TGCGCCAGCAGCTTAGGGACAGGGGCCTCCGGGGAGCTGTTTTTT. Its protein is CASSLGTGASGELFF. Looking up the rest from reference TRBV5-1 and TRBJ2-2 gives the full variable domain: KAGVTQTPRYLIKTRGQQVTLSCSPISGHRSVSWYQQTPGQGLQFLFEYFSETQRNKGNFPGRFSGRQFSNSRSEMNVSTLELGDSALYLCASSLGTGASGELFFGEGSRLTVL.

CDR3 protein: CASSSNTNYGYTF. DNA for the CDR3: TGCGCCAGCAGCTCGAACACCAACTATGGCTACACCTTC. The chain combines TRBV5-1 with TRBJ1-2; D call uncertain. The CDR3 spans 13 residues. The germline V gene encodes CDR1 SGHRS and CDR2 YFSETQ. V was shortened by 3 bases and J by 2 bases, with 8 bases between the two germline ends.

The chain is built from TRBV7-9 and TRBJ1-1; perhaps TRBD1 as D (6 bases). Per the germline V gene, CDR1 is SEHNR and CDR2 is FQNEAQ (reference sequence). The CDR3 is 12 amino acids. Between the trimmed V and J ends, which lost 9 bases and 3 bases, there was a span of 11 bases. This chain's CDR3 is CASNRADTEAFF. The CDR3 DNA is TGTGCCAGTAACAGGGCGGACACTGAAGCTTTCTTT. Complete variable domain (other parts from reference TRBV7-9 and TRBJ1-1): DTGVSQNPRHKITKRGQNVTFRCDPISEHNRLYWYRQTLGQGPEFLTYFQNEAQLEKSRLLSDRFSAERPKGSFSTLEIQRTEQGDSAMYLCASNRADTEAFFGQGTRLTVV.

The chain uses TRBV29-1 and TRBJ1-3; the D is unclear. This CDR3 has 16 residues. The germline V gene has CDR1 SQVTM and CDR2 ANQGSEA. V was pared by 0 bases and J by 0 bases, with 12 bases between. CDR3 sequence reads: CSVEDPYHSSGNTIYF. The CDR3 region has the DNA TGCAGCGTTGAAGATCCGTATCATAGCTCTGGAAACACCATATATTTT.

The rearrangement uses TRBV30 and TRBJ2-3; TRBD2 matches 12 bases. This CDR3 spans 15 amino acids. V lost 0 bases to trimming and J lost 6 bases; unmatched junction nucleotides: 4. Germline V gene sequence: CDR1 GTSNPN, CDR2 SVGIG (reference sequence). Here the CDR3 reads CAWSVLAGGGDTQYF. The CDR3 bases are TGTGCCTGGAGTGTACTAGCGGGGGGTGGGGATACGCAGTATTTT.

Only one count was recorded for this clone. The chain recombines TRBV19 with TRBJ2-1, with D possibly being TRBD1 (8 bases). Germline V gene data show CDR1 as LNHDA and CDR2 as SQIVND (reference sequence). The CDR3 contains 11 residues. The V gene lost 4 bases and the J gene lost 12 bases, with 10 bases spanning the gap. CDR3 nucleotides: TGTGCCAGTAGTAACAGGGGGGGGCAGTTCTTC. This sequence encodes CASSNRGGQFF.

V gene TRBV11-2 combines with J gene TRBJ2-7; 10 bases are a match to TRBD1. V shed 6 bases, J shed 5 bases, and the junction held 10 bases outside the gene matches. The CDR3 loop spans 15 amino acids. Germline lookup yields CDR1 SGHAT and CDR2 FQNNGV. CDR3: CASRPGQGSPNEQYF. DNA of the CDR3: TGTGCCAGCAGACCGGGACAGGGGTCCCCTAACGAGCAGTACTTC.

V is TRBV4-3 and J is TRBJ2-3; D is uncertain. The CDR3 runs 12 residues. Trimming left V 4 bases short and J 4 bases short, with 6 bases between. Germline values: CDR1 LGHNA, CDR2 YSLEER. The CDR3 region has the DNA TGCGCCAGCAGCCTCAGGCCAGATACGCAGTATTTT. Its protein is CASSLRPDTQYF.

V gene TRBV30 combines with J gene TRBJ2-7; 7 bases are a match to TRBD2. Losses at the gene ends were 3 bases for V and 0 bases for J; bases not matched to a gene: 2. This CDR3 comprises 13 residues. The germline gives CDR1 GTSNPN, CDR2 SVGIG (reference sequence). CDR3 sequence reads: CAWSGGSSYEQYF. CDR3 nucleotide sequence: TGTGCCTGGAGCGGGGGGAGCTCCTACGAGCAGTACTTC. Drawing the rest from reference TRBV30 and TRBJ2-7, the complete variable domain is SQTIHQWPATLVQPVGSPLSLECTVEGTSNPNLYWYRQAAGRGLQLLFYSVGIGQISSEVPQNLSASRPQDRQFILSSKKLLLSDSGFYLCAWSGGSSYEQYFGPGTRLTVT.

The chain uses TRBV6-1 and TRBJ2-7, with 9 bases that match TRBD2. The CDR3 is 15 amino acids. With 8 bases clipped from V and 3 bases from J, the junction kept 11 bases outside the gene matches. Germline lookup yields CDR1 MNHNS and CDR2 SASEGT. The CDR3 region is CASWEGASGIYEQYF. The CDR3 bases are TGTGCCAGCTGGGAGGGGGCTAGCGGGATCTACGAGCAGTACTTC.

The gene calls are TRBV28 and TRBJ1-1; the D is unclear. The CDR3 is 14 amino acids. Looked up from germline, CDR1 is MDHEN and CDR2 is SYDVKM. V lost 7 bases, J lost 1 base, and 13 bases lay in between. As DNA, the CDR3 is TGTGCCAGCACCACTGGACTCCGGAACACTGAAGCTTTCTTT. Translated: CASTTGLRNTEAFF.

The chain couples TRBV5-6 to TRBJ2-2, with 7 bases identical to TRBD2. CDR1 and CDR2 (germline): SGHDT, YYEEEE. There are 16 residues in the CDR3. J gave up 4 bases and V 0 bases, and 6 bases lay outside the gene matches. This chain's CDR3 is CASSLEGGRGTGELFF. CDR3 bases: TGTGCCAGCAGCTTGGAAGGCGGGAGAGGCACCGGGGAGCTGTTTTTT.

The chain links TRBV2 to TRBJ2-2; 9 bases fit TRBD2. After removal of 6 bases from V and 10 bases from J, the junction contained 9 bases not matched to a gene. This CDR3 region has 14 residues. Per germline, CDR1 SNHLY and CDR2 FYNNEI. The CDR3 bases are TGTGCCAGCAGAGAGGAGACTAGCGGAATGGAGCTGTTTTTT. Translated, it gives CASREETSGMELFF.

The chain carries TRBV19 and TRBJ2-3, with D perhaps matching TRBD1 (7 bases). Germline-derived CDR1 and CDR2 are LNHDA and SQIVND (reference sequence). The length of the CDR3 is 13 residues. The V gene lost 10 bases and the J gene lost 5 bases, with 16 bases spanning the gap. The CDR3 sequence: CATGRQGGDTQYF. The DNA of the CDR3 is TGTGCCACAGGAAGACAGGGAGGAGATACGCAGTATTTT.

The chain links TRBV18 to TRBJ2-3; 8 nucleotides match TRBD1. The CDR3 is 16 amino acids. J gave up 3 bases and V 4 bases, and 9 bases lay outside the gene matches. Germline assignment: CDR1 KGHSH and CDR2 LQKENI. CDR3 region: CASSQRQGRGTDTQYF. DNA of the CDR3: TGTGCCAGCTCACAAAGACAGGGGAGAGGAACAGATACGCAGTATTTT.